This T cell receptor beta chain came from a study of blood T cell repertoires in COVID-19. About the study: Sample material is recorded as cDNA or gDNA derived from T cells, B-cell-depleted T cells, or PBMCs.

V shed 10 bases and J 7 bases; nucleotides not matched to a gene: 9. CDR3 length equals 13 residues. Per the germline V gene, CDR1 is SEHNR and CDR2 is FQNEAQ (reference sequence). In this sample, this clone turned up once. Adults between about 18 and 95 years of age took part from 24 US areas. The recovered donors of Cohort 3 showed two negative PCRs, clearance, or symptom resolution. The authors' processing: Researchers report that nucleated cell counts were estimated from reference gene primer amplification. Method: immunoSEQ multiplex PCR; TCRdb's copy keeps in-frame clones and lacks some. Clone size and the V and J calls come from that table; the DNA yielded D and trimming. The sample consists of about 300,000 clones, 85% to 90% of them appearing once.

The sample consisted of PBMCs or T cells enriched from blood (not recorded which). The gene calls are TRBV7-9 and TRBJ1-4; 7 bases are shared with TRBD1. The clonotype originates from a man aged 25-45 years who had recovered from COVID-19. Here the CDR3 DNA reads TGTGCCACCTCTGACAGGGCCGGTGAAAAACTGTTTTTT. The encoded protein is CATSDRAGEKLFF.